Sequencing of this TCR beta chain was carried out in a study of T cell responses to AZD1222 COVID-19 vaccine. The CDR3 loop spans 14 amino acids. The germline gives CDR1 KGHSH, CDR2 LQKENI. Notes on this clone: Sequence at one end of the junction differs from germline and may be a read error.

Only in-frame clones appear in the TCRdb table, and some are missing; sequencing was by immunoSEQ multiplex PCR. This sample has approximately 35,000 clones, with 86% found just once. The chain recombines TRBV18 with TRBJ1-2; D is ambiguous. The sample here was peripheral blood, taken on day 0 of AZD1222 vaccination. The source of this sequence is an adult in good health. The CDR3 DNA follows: TGTGCCAGCTCAGCACCGGACTTAGGGTATGGCTACACCTTC. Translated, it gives CASSAPDLGYGYTF.